The source of this TCR beta chain is a study of blood T cell repertoires in COVID-19. Study-wide background: Donors in the United States, Italy and Spain gave samples during acute or convalescent COVID-19. The cDNA or gDNA used as material had been derived from T cells, B-cell-depleted T cells, or PBMCs.

Recovered status applied to Cohort 3 donors who had two consecutive negative PCRs. It also applied to those with clearance or with symptom resolution. Produced via immunoSEQ multiplex PCR; TCRdb's table is partial and in-frame only. The table records hundreds of thousands of clones, 70% to 90% of them present only once. Germline CDR1 reads MNHEY; CDR2 reads SVGAGI. This CDR3 spans 12 amino acids. Trimming pared 5 bases from V and 13 bases from J, leaving 15 bases between. Sequenced sample: PBMCs or T cells enriched from blood (not recorded which). The origin of this receptor is a woman aged 40-49 years who had recovered from COVID-19. The chain couples TRBV6-5 to TRBJ2-1; D may be TRBD2 (6 bases). The CDR3 region has the DNA TGTGCCAGCAGTCACCTCCGGGGGACTCAGTTCTTC. Its translation is CASSHLRGTQFF.